Listed below are T cell receptor beta chains from one sample, sequenced in a study of blood T cell repertoires in COVID-19. Only in-frame clones appear in the TCRdb table, and some are missing; sequencing was by immunoSEQ multiplex PCR. The table records some 41,000 clones, 80% to 90% of them present only once. The sample comprised peripheral blood. All receptors derive from a man between 65 and 79 years old with active COVID-19. CDR3s include the opening cysteine and the closing phenylalanine or tryptophan. The D gene is left open where the match is weak. The size entry is marked missing in some rows and otherwise reads once, few, many or a size class.

J gene	V gene	clone size	D gene	CDR3 DNA	CDR3 protein
TRBJ1-5	TRBV21-1	-	-	TGTGCCAGCAACCCGGGATTCGCTAAGGGGCCCCAGCATTTT	CASNPGFAKGPQHF
TRBJ2-1	TRBV21-1	-	-	TGTGCCAGCAGCAAACTAGCGGGAGACAATGAGCAGTTCTTC	CASSKLAGDNEQFF
TRBJ1-1	TRBV5-1	-	TRBD1	TGCGCCAGCAGCTTGGGGGACAGCTACACTGAAGCTTTCTTT	CASSLGDSYTEAFF
TRBJ2-7	TRBV6-5	-	-	TGTGCCAGCAGTTCCGGACAGCCACCGTACGAGCAGTACTTC	CASSSGQPPYEQYF
TRBJ2-7	TRBV5-1	-	TRBD1	TGCGCCAGCAACCGACTCGGGACAGGGAACTTCAACGAGCAGTACTTC	CASNRLGTGNFNEQYF
TRBJ2-3	TRBV6-5	-	TRBD1	TGTGCCAGCAGGGCAGGGGGCTCAGATACGCAGTATTTT	CASRAGGSDTQYF
TRBJ1-1	TRBV25-1	once	-	TGTGCCAGTTCCCCACAGGCCTACACTGAAGCTTTCTTT	CASSPQAYTEAFF
TRBJ2-5	TRBV6-1	-	TRBD2	TGTGCCAGCAGTGAAGCCCTCGGGGGGGCCGGGGAGACCCAGTACTTC	CASSEALGGAGETQYF
TRBJ2-5	TRBV20-1	-	TRBD2	TGCAGTGCTAGTGGGGGACTAGCGGGGACCCGGGGGACCCAGTACTTC	CSASGGLAGTRGTQYF
TRBJ1-1	TRBV4-2	-	TRBD1	TGTGCCAGCAGCCCAGGGGGCGACAGGGGCACTGAAGCTTTCTTT	CASSPGGDRGTEAFF
TRBJ2-5	TRBV7-2	-	-	TGTGCCAGCAGCCCCGGCCTGCGGGGGACCCAGTACTTC	CASSPGLRGTQYF
TRBJ2-1	TRBV27	-	TRBD1	TGTGCCAGCAGTATACCGGGACAGGCACGCGATGAGCAGTTCTTC	CASSIPGQARDEQFF
TRBJ2-7	TRBV4-3	-	-	TGCGCCAGCAGCCAGTCACGGCAGGGCCACGAGCAGTACTTC	CASSQSRQGHEQYF
TRBJ2-7	TRBV7-9	-	TRBD2	TGTGCCAGCAGCTTAGGGACTAGCGGGGGAGACGAGCAGTACTTC	CASSLGTSGGDEQYF
TRBJ1-6	TRBV3-1/TRBV3-2	-	TRBD1	TGTGCCAGCAGCCAAGATGACGGGACAGGCGGATCACCCCTCCACTTT	CASSQDDGTGGSPLHF
TRBJ2-7	TRBV6-2/TRBV6-3	-	-	TGTGCCAGCAGTTACAGGGGATCCTACGAGCAGTACTTC	CASSYRGSYEQYF
TRBJ2-5	TRBV5-1	-	TRBD2	TGCGCCAGCAGCCCGCGACTAGCGGGGGGTTTTGCGGAGACCCAGTACTTC	CASSPRLAGGFAETQYF
TRBJ1-1	TRBV7-3	once	-	TGTGCCAGCAGCCTGACAGCCAACACTGAAGCTTTCTTT	CASSLTANTEAFF
TRBJ2-3	TRBV24-1	-	TRBD2	TGTGCCACCAGACCTAGCGGGGCCACAGATACGCAGTATTTT	CATRPSGATDTQYF
TRBJ1-2	TRBV6-2/TRBV6-3	once	TRBD1	TGTGCCAGCAGCCGATGGGACAGGGGGTCCTATGGCTACACCTTC	CASSRWDRGSYGYTF
TRBJ2-7	TRBV7-3	-	TRBD1	TGTGCCAGCAGCAGCAGGACAGGGCTGTACGAGCAGTACTTC	CASSSRTGLYEQYF
TRBJ2-5	TRBV6-5	-	-	TGTGCCAGCAGTTCGAAACCCAGGGGAAGGGAGACCCAGTACTTC	CASSSKPRGRETQYF
TRBJ1-4	TRBV7-2	-	TRBD1	TGTGCCAGCAGCTTGGTAACAGGGGCTAATGAAAAACTGTTTTTT	CASSLVTGANEKLFF
TRBJ1-3	TRBV10-2	-	-	TGCGCCAGCAGTGGTCAGGCGGGAGGAAACACCATATATTTT	CASSGQAGGNTIYF
TRBJ1-6	TRBV7-6	-	-	TGTGCCAGCAGCTTAGAAGCAACCCCTTATTCACCCCTCCACTTT	CASSLEATPYSPLHF
TRBJ2-7	TRBV7-8	once	-	TGTGCCAGCAGCGGGGCCGGGCTGATGGGCGAGCAGTACTTC	CASSGAGLMGEQYF
TRBJ1-4	TRBV6-4	-	TRBD1	TGTGCCAGCAGTAAAGAAGGGGGCACTAATGAAAAACTGTTTTTT	CASSKEGGTNEKLFF
TRBJ1-5	TRBV15	once	-	TGTGCCACCAGCAGAGACCGGGCACAGGGTAATCAGCCCCAGCATTTT	CATSRDRAQGNQPQHF
TRBJ2-5	TRBV13	few	-	TGTGCCAGCAGCTTACAGCCCTCTTCTAGCGCCGGTGGGGAGACCCAGTACTTC	CASSLQPSSSAGGETQYF
TRBJ1-1	TRBV12-3/TRBV12-4	-	-	TGTGCCAGCAGTTTTGCAGGGAACACTGAAGCTTTCTTT	CASSFAGNTEAFF
TRBJ2-3	TRBV7-2	-	TRBD2	TGTGCCAGCAGCTTAAACGGGGGGACCACAGATACGCAGTATTTT	CASSLNGGTTDTQYF
TRBJ1-1	TRBV5-4	-	-	TGTGCCAGCAGCTTCGGGGTGGTGAACACTGAAGCTTTCTTT	CASSFGVVNTEAFF
TRBJ1-2	TRBV7-9	-	TRBD1	TGTGCCAGCACCCCAGGGACAGGGGGGAACTATGGCTACACCTTC	CASTPGTGGNYGYTF
TRBJ1-1	TRBV5-4	-	TRBD1	TGTGCCAGCAGTGACGGGGGACAGATGAACACTGAAGCTTTCTTT	CASSDGGQMNTEAFF
TRBJ1-5	TRBV10-2	-	-	TGCGCCAGCAGTGAGGCGGGACTGTCAAGCAATCAGCCCCAGCATTTT	CASSEAGLSSNQPQHF
TRBJ1-5	TRBV5-8	-	TRBD1	TGTGCCAGCCATAACAGGGGGCGAGGAAGCAATCAGCCCCAGCATTTT	CASHNRGRGSNQPQHF